Listed below are T cell receptor beta chains from one sample, sequenced in a study of human T cells and chemical hapten exposure. TCRdb recomputed calls from the RACE reads with MiXCR, one row per CDR3 protein. The table lists tens of thousands of distinct CDR3 sequences, around 9.9% of them singletons. The sequences come from whole blood, collected in connection with sensitization to the hapten diphenylcyclopropenone (DPC). Receptors originate from a woman between 45 and 65 years old with alopecia areata. Some clones in this sample may be carry-over from other donors' samples. Both conserved end residues are part of each CDR3. A D gene is named only where the DNA matches it firmly. Clone size appears in some rows only: once, few, many, or a class for an expanded clone.

cdr3_nt	cdr3_aa	d_call	clone_size	j_call	v_call
TGTGCCAGCGGGACAGGGAAGGGATACGAGCAGTACTTC	CASGTGKGYEQYF	TRBD1	NA	TRBJ2-7	TRBV28
TGTGCCAGCAGCGCGTCGACAGGAGGCGGCACTGAAGCTTTCTTT	CASSASTGGGTEAFF	NA	many	TRBJ1-1	TRBV7-2
TGTGCCAGCAGCCTGGGATACAAGACTGCGTCGTCTAGCGGGAGGGCCGTCTCCTACAATGAGCAGTTCTTC	CASSLGYKTASSSGRAVSYNEQFF	TRBD2	many	TRBJ2-1	TRBV11-2
TGTGCCAGCAGCCCTGCAGGGGCGCTTAAAGCTTTCTTT	CASSPAGALKAFF	NA	NA	TRBJ1-1	TRBV28
TGTGCCAGCAGCTTGGACAGGGTGGGAGATACGCAGTATTTT	CASSLDRVGDTQYF	TRBD1	few	TRBJ2-3	TRBV7-2
TGTGCCAGCAGAACACTCGGGAGGACCTACGAGCAGTACTTC	CASRTLGRTYEQYF	TRBD2	few	TRBJ2-7	TRBV28
TGTGCCAGCAGCACAGGGGAGAACTATGGCTACACCTTC	CASSTGENYGYTF	TRBD1	many	TRBJ1-2	TRBV2
TGCAGTGCTAGAGATTCCGGGACAGTCGTCGAAAAACTGTTTTTT	CSARDSGTVVEKLFF	TRBD1	NA	TRBJ1-4	TRBV20-1
TGTGCCAGCAGCTTTCAAGCGGGGAGCACAGATACGCAGTATTTT	CASSFQAGSTDTQYF	TRBD2	many	TRBJ2-3	TRBV7-2
TGCGCCAGCAGCTTGGCGGGACTAGCGGGGAGCAATGAGCAGTTCTTC	CASSLAGLAGSNEQFF	TRBD2	few	TRBJ2-1	TRBV5-1
TGCAGCGTTGAAGAACAGCAAGAGACCCAGTACTTC	CSVEEQQETQYF	NA	many	TRBJ2-5	TRBV29-1
TGTGCCAGTAGTTTCCAGCGGGGGGGCCGGACAGATACGCAGTATTTT	CASSFQRGGRTDTQYF	TRBD2	many	TRBJ2-3	TRBV19
TGTGCCAGCACCCCATTGGGATCGGGACTAGCGGGAGGAAGGGGAGATACGCAGTATTTT	CASTPLGSGLAGGRGDTQYF	TRBD2	few	TRBJ2-3	TRBV28
TGTGCCAGCAGCTCGGACAGTACGACTAGCACAGATACGCAGTATTTT	CASSSDSTTSTDTQYF	NA	NA	TRBJ2-3	TRBV7-3
TGTGCCAGCAGCGCTCAGGGGCACGCCGGGGAGCTGTTTTTT	CASSAQGHAGELFF	NA	few	TRBJ2-2	TRBV9
TGTGCCAGCAGCTCAGATGAGACAGGGATAAAAGCTTTCTTT	CASSSDETGIKAFF	TRBD1	NA	TRBJ1-1	TRBV13
TGTGCCAGCAGTTTTTTTACAGATACGCAGTATTTT	CASSFFTDTQYF	NA	NA	TRBJ2-3	TRBV12-3/TRBV12-4
TGTGCCAGCAGTGTGGGTTATACAGGGCAGGTTTTGGCTTTCTTT	CASSVGYTGQVLAFF	NA	few	TRBJ1-1	TRBV6-1
TGTGCCAGCAGCTCCCAGGGCGGGAAAAGCACAGATACGCAGTATTTT	CASSSQGGKSTDTQYF	NA	NA	TRBJ2-3	TRBV7-2
TGCGCCAGCAGCCCCGACTTGAAAGAGACCCAGTACTTC	CASSPDLKETQYF	NA	few	TRBJ2-5	TRBV5-1
TGTGCCAGCAGCCAGGAAACCCGGAACGAGCAGTACTTC	CASSQETRNEQYF	NA	NA	TRBJ2-7	TRBV3-1
TGCGCCAGCAAAGATCCGGGACTCGTATACGAGCAGTACTTC	CASKDPGLVYEQYF	NA	many	TRBJ2-7	TRBV10-2
TGTGCCAGCAGTTTATATCCAGGGCTAAACAATGAGCAGTTCTTC	CASSLYPGLNNEQFF	NA	many	TRBJ2-1	TRBV27
TGTGCCAGTAGTGTCGGGAGGGCAGGGTACGAGCAGTACTTC	CASSVGRAGYEQYF	TRBD2	many	TRBJ2-7	TRBV19
TGTGCCAGCAGCACGGGAGATACGCAGTATTTT	CASSTGDTQYF	NA	many	TRBJ2-3	TRBV7-9
TGTGCCAGCAGCTCCCTCGGCTGGCCAGGAGGCTACACCTTC	CASSSLGWPGGYTF	NA	few	TRBJ1-2	TRBV11-2
TGTGCCAGCAGCACCCTTGGAGGGACGACCTATGGCTACACCTTC	CASSTLGGTTYGYTF	NA	few	TRBJ1-2	TRBV5-5
TGCGCCAGCAGCTTGTCGGGAGACTACGAGCAGTACTTC	CASSLSGDYEQYF	NA	NA	TRBJ2-7	TRBV5-1
TGTGCCAGCAGTATAGGGGGGTCCCGGGCCTACAATGAGCAGTTCTTC	CASSIGGSRAYNEQFF	NA	many	TRBJ2-1	TRBV28
TGTGCCAGCAGTTTATCTTTCTCCAATGAGCAGTTCTTC	CASSLSFSNEQFF	NA	few	TRBJ2-1	TRBV27
TGTGCCACCAGCCGGAGGGTGGGGGTAACAGATACGCAGTATTTT	CATSRRVGVTDTQYF	NA	NA	TRBJ2-3	TRBV15
TGTGCCAGCAGCTTAGAGGCGGTGGGGGTAGGCGGTTCACCCCTCCACTTT	CASSLEAVGVGGSPLHF	NA	many	TRBJ1-6	TRBV7-8
TGTGCCAGCACCGAGTGGGATGAGCAGTTCTTC	CASTEWDEQFF	NA	few	TRBJ2-1	TRBV11-2
TGTGCCAGCAAGGGGAACACCGGGGAGCTGTTTTTT	CASKGNTGELFF	NA	many	TRBJ2-2	TRBV2
TGTGCCAGCAGTTTATTGGGTTTTGGGGCCAACGTCCTGACTTTC	CASSLLGFGANVLTF	NA	NA	TRBJ2-6	TRBV27
TGTGCCAGCAGCAGATCGGGGATCCACTACGAGCAGTACTTC	CASSRSGIHYEQYF	NA	NA	TRBJ2-7	TRBV11-2
TGTGCCAGCAGGCCAGGGTCTGGGGCCAACGTCCTGACTTTC	CASRPGSGANVLTF	NA	many	TRBJ2-6	TRBV7-3
TGTGCCAGCAGCCCAGGGACAGGGCGCACAGATACGCAGTATTTT	CASSPGTGRTDTQYF	TRBD1	many	TRBJ2-3	TRBV14
TGTGCCACCAGTGATTTAGGGGTAGGGACTAGCGGAGATACGCAGTATTTT	CATSDLGVGTSGDTQYF	TRBD2	few	TRBJ2-3	TRBV24-1
TGTGCCAGCAGGGCGGAGACACCGAACACTGAAGCTTTCTTT	CASRAETPNTEAFF	NA	NA	TRBJ1-1	TRBV14
TGTGCCAGCAGCGCCGGGTCTGAAGCTTTCTTT	CASSAGSEAFF	NA	many	TRBJ1-1	TRBV9
TGTGCCAGCAGCTTCAGGACAGGGGGGACGAAAAACTATGGCTACACCTTC	CASSFRTGGTKNYGYTF	TRBD1	few	TRBJ1-2	TRBV5-6
TGTGCCAGCTCACCAGTGGGGACAGACTATGGCTACACCTTC	CASSPVGTDYGYTF	TRBD1	many	TRBJ1-2	TRBV18
TGCAGTGCCAGATACGGACAGGGGATATTTAGCAATCAGCCCCAGCATTTT	CSARYGQGIFSNQPQHF	TRBD1	NA	TRBJ1-5	TRBV20-1